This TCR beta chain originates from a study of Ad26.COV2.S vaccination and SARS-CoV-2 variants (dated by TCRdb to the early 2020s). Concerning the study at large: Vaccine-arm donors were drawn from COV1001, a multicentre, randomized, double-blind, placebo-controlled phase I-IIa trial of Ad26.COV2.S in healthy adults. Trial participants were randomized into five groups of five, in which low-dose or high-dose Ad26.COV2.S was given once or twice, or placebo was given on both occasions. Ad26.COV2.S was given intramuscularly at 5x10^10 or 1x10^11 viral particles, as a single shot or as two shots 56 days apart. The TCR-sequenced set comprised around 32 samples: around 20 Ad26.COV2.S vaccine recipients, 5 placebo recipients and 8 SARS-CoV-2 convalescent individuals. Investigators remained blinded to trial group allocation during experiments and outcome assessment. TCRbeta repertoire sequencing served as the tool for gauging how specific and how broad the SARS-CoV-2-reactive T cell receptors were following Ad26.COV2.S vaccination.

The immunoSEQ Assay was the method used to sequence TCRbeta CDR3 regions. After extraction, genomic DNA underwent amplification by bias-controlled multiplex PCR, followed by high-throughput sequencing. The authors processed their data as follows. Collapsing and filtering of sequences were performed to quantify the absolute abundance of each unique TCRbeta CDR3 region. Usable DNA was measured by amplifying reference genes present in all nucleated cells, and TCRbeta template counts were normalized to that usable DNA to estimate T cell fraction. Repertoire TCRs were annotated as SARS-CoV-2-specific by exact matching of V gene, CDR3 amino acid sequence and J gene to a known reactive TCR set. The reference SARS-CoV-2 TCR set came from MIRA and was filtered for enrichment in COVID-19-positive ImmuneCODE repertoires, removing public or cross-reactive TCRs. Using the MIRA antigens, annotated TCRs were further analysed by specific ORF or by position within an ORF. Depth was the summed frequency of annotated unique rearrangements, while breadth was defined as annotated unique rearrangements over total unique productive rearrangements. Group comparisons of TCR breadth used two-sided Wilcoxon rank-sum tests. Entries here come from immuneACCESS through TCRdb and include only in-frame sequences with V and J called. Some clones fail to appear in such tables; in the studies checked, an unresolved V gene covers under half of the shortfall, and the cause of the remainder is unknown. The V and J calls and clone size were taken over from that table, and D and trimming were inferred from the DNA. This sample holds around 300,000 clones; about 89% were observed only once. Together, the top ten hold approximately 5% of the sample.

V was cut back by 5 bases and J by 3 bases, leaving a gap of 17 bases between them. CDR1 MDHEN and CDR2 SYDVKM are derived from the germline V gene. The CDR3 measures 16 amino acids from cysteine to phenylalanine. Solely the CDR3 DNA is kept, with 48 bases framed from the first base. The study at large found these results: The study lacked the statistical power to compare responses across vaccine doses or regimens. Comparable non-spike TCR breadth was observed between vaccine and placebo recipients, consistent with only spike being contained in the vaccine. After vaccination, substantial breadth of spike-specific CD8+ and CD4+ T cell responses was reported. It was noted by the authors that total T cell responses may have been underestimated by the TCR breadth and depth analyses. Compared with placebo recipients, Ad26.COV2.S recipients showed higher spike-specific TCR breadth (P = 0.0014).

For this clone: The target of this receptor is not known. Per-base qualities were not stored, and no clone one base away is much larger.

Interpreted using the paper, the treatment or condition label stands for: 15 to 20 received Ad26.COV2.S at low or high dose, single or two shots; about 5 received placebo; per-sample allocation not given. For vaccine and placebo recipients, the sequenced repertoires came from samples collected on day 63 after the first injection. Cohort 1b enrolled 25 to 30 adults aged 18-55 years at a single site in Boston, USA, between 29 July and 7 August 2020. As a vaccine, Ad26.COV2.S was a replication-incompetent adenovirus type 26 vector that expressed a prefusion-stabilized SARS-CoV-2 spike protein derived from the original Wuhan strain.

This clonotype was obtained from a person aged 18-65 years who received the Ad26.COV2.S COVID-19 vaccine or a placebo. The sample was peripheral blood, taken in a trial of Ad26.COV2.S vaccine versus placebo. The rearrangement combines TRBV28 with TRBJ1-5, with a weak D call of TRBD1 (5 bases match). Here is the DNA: TGTGCCAGCAGTCCGACAGTTACAGGTTTCAATCAGCCCCAGCATTTT. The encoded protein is CASSPTVTGFNQPQHF.